A selection of T cell receptor beta chains follows, all from one sample in a study of cytomegalovirus exposure and HLA in healthy donors. Libraries were prepared by immunoSEQ multiplex PCR; TCRdb keeps only in-frame clonotypes and omits some of them. The sample records around 120,000 clones, around 79% being singletons. Sequences were obtained from PBMCs. The receptors were sampled from a woman aged 25 to 39 in good health and CMV-seropositive. Both conserved end residues are part of each CDR3. The order of the fields is clone size, V gene, D gene, J gene, CDR3 DNA, CDR3 protein. The D gene is left open where the match is weak. Where a row states a size, it is once, few, many or the class of an expanded clone; other rows omit it.

clone_size: once
v_call: TRBV5-1
d_call: TRBD1
j_call: TRBJ2-5
cdr3_nt: TGCGCCAGCAGCCCCGGGACAGGGAAGGAGACCCAGTACTTC
cdr3_aa: CASSPGTGKETQYF

clone_size: NA
v_call: TRBV7-9
d_call: TRBD1
j_call: TRBJ1-1
cdr3_nt: TGTGCCAGCAGCACGGGGACAGTTGAAGCTTTCTTT
cdr3_aa: CASSTGTVEAFF

clone_size: NA
v_call: TRBV7-6
d_call: NA
j_call: TRBJ1-5
cdr3_nt: TGTGCCAGCAGCTTAGTCCGGGGATGGGGTCAGCCCCAGCATTTT
cdr3_aa: CASSLVRGWGQPQHF

clone_size: NA
v_call: TRBV27
d_call: TRBD1
j_call: TRBJ1-2
cdr3_nt: TGTGCCAGCAGTTTAGCCGGACAGGGGGTCTATGGCTACACCTTC
cdr3_aa: CASSLAGQGVYGYTF

clone_size: NA
v_call: TRBV14
d_call: TRBD1
j_call: TRBJ1-6
cdr3_nt: TGTGCCAGCAGCCCAAAACAGGGGCCGAGCTCCTATAATTCACCCCTCCACTTT
cdr3_aa: CASSPKQGPSSYNSPLHF

clone_size: NA
v_call: TRBV21-1
d_call: NA
j_call: TRBJ2-2
cdr3_nt: TGTGCCAGCAGCAAAGCAACGGGGGATTTGAACACCGGGGAGCTGTTTTTT
cdr3_aa: CASSKATGDLNTGELFF

clone_size: NA
v_call: TRBV7-6
d_call: NA
j_call: TRBJ2-3
cdr3_nt: TGTGCCAGCAGTCCTAATAGTGTGAGGACAGATACGCAGTATTTT
cdr3_aa: CASSPNSVRTDTQYF

clone_size: NA
v_call: TRBV6-5
d_call: NA
j_call: TRBJ2-5
cdr3_nt: TGTGCCAGCAGGGGGGCTCACCCCATAGAGACCCAGTACTTC
cdr3_aa: CASRGAHPIETQYF

clone_size: NA
v_call: TRBV30
d_call: TRBD2
j_call: TRBJ2-7
cdr3_nt: TGTGCCTGGGCTAGCGGGGGGGTCTCCTACGAGCAGTACTTC
cdr3_aa: CAWASGGVSYEQYF

clone_size: NA
v_call: TRBV7-9
d_call: NA
j_call: TRBJ2-7
cdr3_nt: TGTGCCAGCAGCTCGACTACTTCAGCCTACGAGCAGTACTTC
cdr3_aa: CASSSTTSAYEQYF

clone_size: NA
v_call: TRBV19
d_call: NA
j_call: TRBJ1-1
cdr3_nt: TGTGCCAGTAGCTCAGGGATCATGGTGAACACTGAAGCTTTCTTT
cdr3_aa: CASSSGIMVNTEAFF

clone_size: NA
v_call: TRBV5-1
d_call: NA
j_call: TRBJ1-1
cdr3_nt: TGCGCCAGCAGCTTGGTGCAGGGGAGGGGCACTGAAGCTTTCTTT
cdr3_aa: CASSLVQGRGTEAFF

clone_size: NA
v_call: TRBV7-2
d_call: TRBD1
j_call: TRBJ2-7
cdr3_nt: TGTGCCAGCAGCTTAGGACGAGGGACAGGCAACAACGAGCAGTACTTC
cdr3_aa: CASSLGRGTGNNEQYF

clone_size: few
v_call: TRBV14
d_call: TRBD2
j_call: TRBJ2-5
cdr3_nt: TGTGCCAGCAGCCCCAGGACTAGCTCGGCGGGGGAGACCCAGTACTTC
cdr3_aa: CASSPRTSSAGETQYF

clone_size: few
v_call: TRBV7-9
d_call: TRBD1
j_call: TRBJ1-2
cdr3_nt: TGTGCCAGCAGCTCCGGGACAGGGTCGGGCTACACCTTC
cdr3_aa: CASSSGTGSGYTF

clone_size: NA
v_call: TRBV6-6
d_call: TRBD1
j_call: TRBJ1-1
cdr3_nt: TGTGCCAGCAGTCCGACAGGGTTGAACACTGAAGCTTTCTTT
cdr3_aa: CASSPTGLNTEAFF

clone_size: NA
v_call: TRBV7-9
d_call: TRBD1
j_call: TRBJ1-1
cdr3_nt: TGTGCCAGCAGCCAACAGGGGCCCACTGAAGCTTTCTTT
cdr3_aa: CASSQQGPTEAFF

clone_size: NA
v_call: TRBV5-1
d_call: TRBD1
j_call: TRBJ1-6
cdr3_nt: TGCGCCAGCAGCTTGGGACAGGGCCGTTCACCCCTCCACTTT
cdr3_aa: CASSLGQGRSPLHF

clone_size: NA
v_call: TRBV7-9
d_call: NA
j_call: TRBJ1-2
cdr3_nt: TGTGCCAGCAGCTTAGTTGTTGGGACTCCTAACTATGGCTACACCTTC
cdr3_aa: CASSLVVGTPNYGYTF

clone_size: NA
v_call: TRBV10-3
d_call: NA
j_call: TRBJ2-3
cdr3_nt: TGTGCCATCAGTGTTGGTCCTAGTTTCCCAGATACGCAGTATTTT
cdr3_aa: CAISVGPSFPDTQYF

clone_size: NA
v_call: TRBV28
d_call: TRBD2
j_call: TRBJ2-1
cdr3_nt: TGTGCCAGCAGTTCAGCCGGGACTAGGGAGGGGAATGAGCAGTTCTTC
cdr3_aa: CASSSAGTREGNEQFF

clone_size: medium-sized
v_call: TRBV6-6
d_call: TRBD1
j_call: TRBJ2-7
cdr3_nt: TGTGCCAGCAGTCCGGGACAGGGTCGGGACGAGCAGTACTTC
cdr3_aa: CASSPGQGRDEQYF

clone_size: NA
v_call: TRBV28
d_call: NA
j_call: TRBJ2-2
cdr3_nt: TGTGCCAGCAGTTTATTTGGGCAGATCGGGGAGCTGTTTTTT
cdr3_aa: CASSLFGQIGELFF

clone_size: NA
v_call: TRBV4-1
d_call: TRBD1
j_call: TRBJ1-4
cdr3_nt: TGCGCCAGCAGCCAAGATATGACAGGGGGTACAACTAATGAAAAACTGTTTTTT
cdr3_aa: CASSQDMTGGTTNEKLFF

clone_size: once
v_call: TRBV30
d_call: TRBD2
j_call: TRBJ2-1
cdr3_nt: TGTGCCTGGAGTCACTCCCCGAGAGCGGGGGCCAAACCTAATGAGCAGTTCTTC
cdr3_aa: CAWSHSPRAGAKPNEQFF

clone_size: NA
v_call: TRBV7-6
d_call: NA
j_call: TRBJ1-2
cdr3_nt: TGTGCCAGCAGCTTAGCGACGGGTCCAGGGTTAGTCTATGGCTACACCTTC
cdr3_aa: CASSLATGPGLVYGYTF

clone_size: few
v_call: TRBV2
d_call: NA
j_call: TRBJ1-3
cdr3_nt: TGTGCCAGCAGTGATTGGGGGGCTGGAAACACCATATATTTT
cdr3_aa: CASSDWGAGNTIYF

clone_size: NA
v_call: TRBV6-5
d_call: TRBD2
j_call: TRBJ2-2
cdr3_nt: TGTGCCAGCAGTTACTCAATGGGGGGGACCTGGGAGCTGTTTTTT
cdr3_aa: CASSYSMGGTWELFF

clone_size: once
v_call: TRBV28
d_call: NA
j_call: TRBJ1-2
cdr3_nt: TGTGCCAGCAGTTTTTGGGGCTACAACTATGGCTACACCTTC
cdr3_aa: CASSFWGYNYGYTF

clone_size: NA
v_call: TRBV4-1
d_call: TRBD1
j_call: TRBJ2-1
cdr3_nt: TGCGCCAGCAGCCGCCTTGGACAGGGGGCATTTAATGAGCAGTTCTTC
cdr3_aa: CASSRLGQGAFNEQFF

clone_size: NA
v_call: TRBV29-1
d_call: NA
j_call: TRBJ2-3
cdr3_nt: TGCAGCGGAGCTCCTAGCGCCCCCCCAGATACGCAGTATTTT
cdr3_aa: CSGAPSAPPDTQYF

clone_size: NA
v_call: TRBV11-3
d_call: NA
j_call: TRBJ1-1
cdr3_nt: TGTGCCAGCAGCTTAAGGGGTGGGAACACTGAAGCTTTCTTT
cdr3_aa: CASSLRGGNTEAFF